Shown below are 8 T cell receptor beta chains from a single sample sequenced in a study of CD4 T cell repertoires in COVID-19. Using immunoSEQ multiplex PCR, the repertoire was profiled, and TCRdb retains in-frame clones only, with some absent. The repertoire holds 20,000 or so clones, roughly 84% seen once, with over 0.55% in the top ten. The memory T cells were sequenced right after ex vivo isolation, without culture. Sequencing was performed on central memory CD4+ T cells from blood, taken before the COVID-19 pandemic. These TCRs come from a human donor who had COVID-19.

CDR3 sequence: CASSLTGGRSTDTQYF. As DNA, the CDR3 is TGTGCCAGCAGCTTAACGGGGGGACGTAGCACAGATACGCAGTATTTT. V and J are TRBV7-9 and TRBJ2-3, with 7 nucleotides matching TRBD2. The CDR3 loop spans 16 amino acids. The germline CDR1 and CDR2 sequences are SEHNR and FQNEAQ (reference sequence). V was pared by 2 bases and J by 0 bases, with 5 bases of the junction left unmatched. Full variable domain (remainder filled in from reference TRBV7-9 and TRBJ2-3): DTGVSQNPRHKITKRGQNVTFRCDPISEHNRLYWYRQTLGQGPEFLTYFQNEAQLEKSRLLSDRFSAERPKGSFSTLEIQRTEQGDSAMYLCASSLTGGRSTDTQYFGPGTRLTVL.

The V and J genes are TRBV5-1 and TRBJ2-2; D is unresolved. V was cut by 2 bases and J by 0 bases, with 8 bases left in between. This CDR3 spans 15 amino acids. Germline V gene sequence: CDR1 SGHRS, CDR2 YFSETQ. CDR3 coding DNA: TGCGCCAGCAGCTTCGTCGGTACGAACACCGGGGAGCTGTTTTTT. The encoded protein is CASSFVGTNTGELFF.

The DNA of the CDR3 is TGCAGCGTTTCGCACGGGAACACTGAAGCTTTCTTT. Amino acid sequence: CSVSHGNTEAFF. The rearrangement links TRBV29-1 to TRBJ1-1, with D uncertain. The CDR3 has 12 amino acids. The germline CDR1 and CDR2 sequences are SQVTM and ANQGSEA. V lost 5 bases and J lost 1, with 8 bases in between.

The V gene is TRBV2, the J gene TRBJ1-2, with 7 bases aligning to TRBD1. Trimming cost V 1 base and J 7 bases; bases outside gene matches: 6. Germline-derived CDR1 and CDR2 are SNHLY and FYNNEI. The CDR3 is made up of 14 amino acids. This chain's CDR3 is CASSEVRQGGGYTF. The CDR3, as DNA: TGTGCCAGCAGTGAAGTTAGACAGGGTGGTGGCTACACCTTC.

The CDR3 DNA is TGTGCCAGTGACGGGGGGACTTTCACCGGGGAGCTGTTTTTT. As protein: CASDGGTFTGELFF. J is TRBJ2-2 and V is TRBV19; 7 nucleotides line up with TRBD2. The trim removed 8 bases at V and 4 bases at J, leaving 7 bases unmatched. Germline assignment: CDR1 LNHDA and CDR2 SQIVND (reference sequence). This CDR3 comprises 14 residues.

The chain links TRBV18 to TRBJ2-1, with D possibly TRBD1 on 5 matching bases. The CDR3 sequence is 14 residues long. Germline V gene sequence: CDR1 KGHSH, CDR2 LQKENI. Trimming left V 3 bases short and J 3 bases short, with 9 bases between. Here the CDR3 reads CASSPRQNYNEQFF. DNA for the CDR3: TGTGCCAGCTCACCCCGACAGAACTACAATGAGCAGTTCTTC.

The rearrangement links TRBV15 to TRBJ2-1; the match to TRBD2 covers 8 bases. CDR1 and CDR2 from the germline V gene are LNHNV and YYDKDF (reference sequence). The CDR3 consists of 17 residues. V shed 4 bases, J shed 6 bases, and the junction held 14 bases outside the gene matches. The chain's CDR3 is CATSTRGGEAGFNEQFF. As DNA, the CDR3 is TGTGCCACCAGCACCCGGGGGGGAGAAGCTGGGTTCAATGAGCAGTTCTTC.

V gene TRBV7-9 combines with J gene TRBJ2-7; D ambiguous. The V and J ends lost 1 base and 6 bases respectively, with 7 bases between them. Germline CDR1 SEHNR, CDR2 FQNEAQ (reference sequence). The CDR3 extends over 12 amino acids. The CDR3 protein is CASSLVESEQYF. The CDR3 DNA reads as TGTGCCAGCAGCTTAGTTGAGTCCGAGCAGTACTTC.